The rows below give T cell receptor beta chains drawn from one sample of a study of beta chain features in type 1 diabetes. Some clones are missing from TCRdb's copy, which holds only in-frame ones; the method was immunoSEQ multiplex PCR. The sample gives some 270,000 clones, around 14% of which show up once; roughly 0.028% is in the top ten. Sequencing was done on a sample of naive CD4+ T cells from blood. These TCRs come from a woman aged 40 to 49 in good health. CDR3s include the opening cysteine and the closing phenylalanine or tryptophan. Fields, in order: V gene, J gene, CDR3 protein.

TRBV18	TRBJ2-2	CASSPLQSGGKAGELFF
TRBV7-2	TRBJ2-4	CASSLRGAKNIQYF
TRBV19	TRBJ2-7	CASSTFSGGASYEQYF
TRBV6-6	TRBJ2-2	CASSGTGATGELFF
TRBV19	TRBJ1-5	CASQGVRQNSNQPQHF
TRBV19	TRBJ2-7	CASSRGQGSYEQYF
TRBV5-8	TRBJ2-2	CASSLGTGDTGELFF
TRBV5-4	TRBJ2-2	CASSLAGRGANTGELFF
TRBV19	TRBJ1-4	CASSIGQGAIPTNEKLFF
TRBV7-6	TRBJ1-1	CASSAYTTTEAFF
TRBV7-9	TRBJ1-4	CASSFGATNEKLFF
TRBV28	TRBJ2-7	CASSPQALYEQYF
TRBV7-9	TRBJ2-3	CASSLVPGGRYTDTQYF
TRBV29-1	TRBJ2-7	CSVEGAHEQYF
TRBV15	TRBJ1-1	CATSGRDRAGGTEAFF
TRBV19	TRBJ1-1	CASSISGGASPEAFF
TRBV19	TRBJ2-1	CASSIAGSASYNEQFF
TRBV29-1	TRBJ1-4	CSVENRGEPEKLFF
TRBV14	TRBJ2-3	CASSQDRTGLRTDTQYF
TRBV5-4	TRBJ1-1	CASSSGGPKVGAFF
TRBV9	TRBJ2-5	CASSVATSGGEQETQYF
TRBV5-1	TRBJ2-3	CASSFGQITDTQYF
TRBV4-3	TRBJ2-4	CASSPSTGNIQYF
TRBV5-8	TRBJ1-1	CASSLAVTGIEAFF
TRBV2	TRBJ2-5	CASSDYGPETQYF
TRBV21-1	TRBJ2-7	CASSKWDIWNYEQYF
TRBV6-8	TRBJ2-6	CASRHRGSGANVLTF
TRBV6-5	TRBJ2-7	CASSTRRADEQYF
TRBV29-1	TRBJ1-4	CSATGGPSEKLFF
TRBV5-4	TRBJ1-6	CASSRQEPYNSPLHF
TRBV13	TRBJ1-1	CASQGSEAFF
TRBV27	TRBJ2-3	CASSLKRDTQYF
TRBV9	TRBJ1-3	CASSSGGPSNTIYF
TRBV15	TRBJ1-2	CATSRIQANYGYTF
TRBV18	TRBJ1-3	CASSTESSGNTIYF
TRBV2	TRBJ2-7	CAGAEDRSSYEQYF
TRBV29-1	NA	CSVELTSVGVEQYF
TRBV7-8	TRBJ2-7	CASSTPRGTAAYEQYF
TRBV7-7	TRBJ2-1	CASSQGALREQFF
TRBV7-9	TRBJ1-1	CASGGGRTEAFF
TRBV29-1	TRBJ2-2	CSVANVLDTGELFF
TRBV15	TRBJ2-3	CATSRALLGSTDTQYF
TRBV28	TRBJ2-5	CASRRSNQETQYF
TRBV7-2	TRBJ2-7	CASSWTAGVAYEQYF
TRBV7-9	TRBJ2-7	CASSLERGVTSYEQYF
TRBV5-1	TRBJ2-3	CASSPAGVPTDTQYF
TRBV29-1	TRBJ2-7	CSVEGSSYEQYF